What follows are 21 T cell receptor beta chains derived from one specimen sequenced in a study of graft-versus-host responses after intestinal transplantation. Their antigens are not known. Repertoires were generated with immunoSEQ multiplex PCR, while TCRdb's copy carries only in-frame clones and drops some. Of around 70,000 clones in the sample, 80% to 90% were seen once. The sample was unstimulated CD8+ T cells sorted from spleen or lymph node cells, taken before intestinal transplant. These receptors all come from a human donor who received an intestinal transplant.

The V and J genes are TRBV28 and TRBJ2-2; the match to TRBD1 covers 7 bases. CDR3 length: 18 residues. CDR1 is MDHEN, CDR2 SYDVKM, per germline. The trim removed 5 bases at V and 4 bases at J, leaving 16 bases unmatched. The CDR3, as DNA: TGTGCCAGCAGTATCCCCTATCTGACAGGGCGGCGCACCGGGGAGCTGTTTTTT. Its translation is CASSIPYLTGRRTGELFF.

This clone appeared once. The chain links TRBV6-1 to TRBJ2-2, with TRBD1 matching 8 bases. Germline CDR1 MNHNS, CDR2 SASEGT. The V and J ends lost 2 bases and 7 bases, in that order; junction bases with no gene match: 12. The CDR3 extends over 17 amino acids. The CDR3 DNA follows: TGTGCCAGCAGTGAATTTGTGGGCAGGGGGCGGAACGGGGAGCTGTTTTTT. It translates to CASSEFVGRGRNGELFF.

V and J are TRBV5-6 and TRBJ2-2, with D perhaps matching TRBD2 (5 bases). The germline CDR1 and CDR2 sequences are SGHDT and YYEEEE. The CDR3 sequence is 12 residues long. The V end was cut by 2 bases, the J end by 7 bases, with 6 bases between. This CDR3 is CASSFTSGELFF. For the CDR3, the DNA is TGTGCCAGCAGCTTCACTAGCGGGGAGCTGTTTTTT.

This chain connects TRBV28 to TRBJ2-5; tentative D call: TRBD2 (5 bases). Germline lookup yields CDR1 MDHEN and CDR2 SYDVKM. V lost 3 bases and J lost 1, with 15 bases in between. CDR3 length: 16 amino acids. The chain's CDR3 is CASSFVDRGPQETQYF. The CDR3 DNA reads TGTGCCAGCAGTTTTGTGGATCGAGGGCCCCAAGAGACCCAGTACTTC.

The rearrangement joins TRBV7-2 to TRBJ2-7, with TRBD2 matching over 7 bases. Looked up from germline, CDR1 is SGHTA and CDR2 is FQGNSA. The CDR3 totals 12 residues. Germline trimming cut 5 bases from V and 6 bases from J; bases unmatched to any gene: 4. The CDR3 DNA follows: TGTGCCAGCAGCCCGACTAGCTCCGAGCAGTACTTC. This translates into CASSPTSSEQYF.

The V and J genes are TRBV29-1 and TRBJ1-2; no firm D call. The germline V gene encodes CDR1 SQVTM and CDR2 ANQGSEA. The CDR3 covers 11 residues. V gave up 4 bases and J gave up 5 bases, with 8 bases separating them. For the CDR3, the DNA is TGCAGCGTTGTAAGAGGATATGGCTACACCTTC. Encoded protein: CSVVRGYGYTF.

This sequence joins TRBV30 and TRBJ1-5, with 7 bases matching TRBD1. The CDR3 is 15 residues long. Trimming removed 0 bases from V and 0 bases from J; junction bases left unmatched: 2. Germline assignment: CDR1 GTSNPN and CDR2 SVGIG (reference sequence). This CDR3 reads CAWSVWDSSNQPQHF. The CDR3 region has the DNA TGTGCCTGGAGTGTATGGGACAGTAGCAATCAGCCCCAGCATTTT.

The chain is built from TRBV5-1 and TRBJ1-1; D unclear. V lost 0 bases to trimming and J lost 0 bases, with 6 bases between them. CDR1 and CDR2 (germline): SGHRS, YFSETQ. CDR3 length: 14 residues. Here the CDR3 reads CASSLDSVNTEAFF. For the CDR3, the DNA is TGCGCCAGCAGCTTGGATTCAGTGAACACTGAAGCTTTCTTT.

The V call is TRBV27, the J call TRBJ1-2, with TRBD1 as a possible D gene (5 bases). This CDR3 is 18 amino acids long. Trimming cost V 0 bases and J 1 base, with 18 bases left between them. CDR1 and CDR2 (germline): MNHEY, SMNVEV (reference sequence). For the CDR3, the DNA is TGTGCCAGCAGTTTATCGGACGGGCGTGGGGCGCTTAACTATGGCTACACCTTC. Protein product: CASSLSDGRGALNYGYTF.

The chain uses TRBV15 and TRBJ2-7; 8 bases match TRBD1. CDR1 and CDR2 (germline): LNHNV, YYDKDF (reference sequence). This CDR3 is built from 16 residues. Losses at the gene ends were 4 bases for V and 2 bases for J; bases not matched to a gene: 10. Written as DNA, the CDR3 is TGTGCCACCAGCACGGACAGGGAGGTGTCCCCCTACGAGCAGTACTTC. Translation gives CATSTDREVSPYEQYF.

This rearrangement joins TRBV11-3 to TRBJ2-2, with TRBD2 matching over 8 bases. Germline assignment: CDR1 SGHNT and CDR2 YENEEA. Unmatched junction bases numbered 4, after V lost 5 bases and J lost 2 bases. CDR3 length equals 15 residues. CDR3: CASSTSGGNTGELFF. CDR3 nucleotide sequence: TGTGCCAGCAGCACAAGCGGGGGCAACACCGGGGAGCTGTTTTTT.

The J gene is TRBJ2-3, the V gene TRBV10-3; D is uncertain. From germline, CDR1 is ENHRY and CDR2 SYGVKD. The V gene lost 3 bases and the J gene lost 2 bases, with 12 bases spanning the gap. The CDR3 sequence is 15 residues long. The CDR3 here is CAISEVWALTDTQYF. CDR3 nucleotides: TGTGCCATCAGTGAAGTATGGGCCCTCACAGATACGCAGTATTTT.

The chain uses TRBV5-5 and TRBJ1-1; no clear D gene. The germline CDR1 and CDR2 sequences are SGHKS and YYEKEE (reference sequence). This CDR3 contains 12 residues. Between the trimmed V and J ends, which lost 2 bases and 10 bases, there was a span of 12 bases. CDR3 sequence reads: CASSFAALGAFF. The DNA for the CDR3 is TGTGCCAGCAGCTTCGCAGCCCTAGGAGCTTTCTTT.

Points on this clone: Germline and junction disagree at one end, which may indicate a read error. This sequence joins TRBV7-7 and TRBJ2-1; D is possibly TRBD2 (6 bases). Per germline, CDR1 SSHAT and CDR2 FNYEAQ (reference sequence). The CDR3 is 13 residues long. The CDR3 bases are TGTGCTAGCAGCTTGGGCGGGGTGGATGAGCAGTTCTTC. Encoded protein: CASSLGGVDEQFF.

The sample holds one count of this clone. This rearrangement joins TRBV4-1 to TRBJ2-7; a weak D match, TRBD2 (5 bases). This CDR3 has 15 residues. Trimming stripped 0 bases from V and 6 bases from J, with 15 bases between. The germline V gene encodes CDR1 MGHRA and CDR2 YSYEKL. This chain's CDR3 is CASSQDLKRVFEQYF. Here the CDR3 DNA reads TGCGCCAGCAGCCAAGATCTTAAGAGGGTATTCGAGCAGTACTTC.

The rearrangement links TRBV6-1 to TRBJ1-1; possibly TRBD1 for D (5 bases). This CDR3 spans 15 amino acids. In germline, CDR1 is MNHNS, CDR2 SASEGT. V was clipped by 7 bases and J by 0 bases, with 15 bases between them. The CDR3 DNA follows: TGTGCCAGCACCGGGGGTTCGGTATTGAACACTGAAGCTTTCTTT. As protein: CASTGGSVLNTEAFF.

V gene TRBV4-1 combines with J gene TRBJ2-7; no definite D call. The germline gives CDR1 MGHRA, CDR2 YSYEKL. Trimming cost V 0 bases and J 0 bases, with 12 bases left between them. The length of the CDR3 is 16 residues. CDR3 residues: CASSQETPISSYEQYF. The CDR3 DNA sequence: TGCGCCAGCAGCCAAGAAACACCGATAAGCTCCTACGAGCAGTACTTC.

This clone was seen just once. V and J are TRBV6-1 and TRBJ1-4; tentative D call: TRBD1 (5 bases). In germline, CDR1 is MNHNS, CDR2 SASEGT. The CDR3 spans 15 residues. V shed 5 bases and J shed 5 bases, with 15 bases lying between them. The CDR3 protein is CASSRMRGSNEKLFF. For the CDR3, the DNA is TGTGCCAGCAGTCGAATGCGGGGGTCGAATGAAAAACTGTTTTTT.

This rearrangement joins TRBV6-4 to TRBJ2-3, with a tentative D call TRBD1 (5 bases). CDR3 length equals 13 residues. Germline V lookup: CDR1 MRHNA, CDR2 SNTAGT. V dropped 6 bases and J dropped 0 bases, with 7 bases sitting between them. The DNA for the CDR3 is TGTGCCAGCAGCAGGACAAGCACAGATACGCAGTATTTT. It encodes CASSRTSTDTQYF.

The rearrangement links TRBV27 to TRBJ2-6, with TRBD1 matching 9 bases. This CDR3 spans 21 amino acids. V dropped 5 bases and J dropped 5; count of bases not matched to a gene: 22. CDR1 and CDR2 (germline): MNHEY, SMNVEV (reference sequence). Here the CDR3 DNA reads TGTGCCAGCAGTCCCCTCCCCTACCGGGACAGGGTCCCCCTGAGGGCCAACGTCCTGACTTTC. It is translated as CASSPLPYRDRVPLRANVLTF.

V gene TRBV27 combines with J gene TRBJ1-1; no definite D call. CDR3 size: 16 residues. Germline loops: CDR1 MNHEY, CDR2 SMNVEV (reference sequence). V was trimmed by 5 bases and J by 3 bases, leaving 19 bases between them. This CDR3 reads CASSPLAETRYTEAFF. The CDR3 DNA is TGTGCCAGCAGTCCCCTAGCGGAGACGAGATACACTGAAGCTTTCTTT.